This is a list of T cell receptor beta chains from one sample in a study of blood T cell repertoires in COVID-19. Sequenced by immunoSEQ multiplex PCR; TCRdb stores in-frame clones only, minus some. The table includes 450,000 or so clones, about nine tenths detected once. Input material: peripheral blood. These receptors came from a woman aged 40 to 50 with COVID-19, enrolled during active disease. Each CDR3 is given with its conserved first and last residue. Fields, in order: J gene, D gene, clone size, V gene, CDR3 protein, CDR3 DNA. D genes are given only for firm matches. Some rows mark clone size as missing; the rest say once, few, many or name a class of expanded clone.

TRBJ1-1	TRBD1	NA	TRBV6-5	CASSFRTGWVNTEAFF	TGTGCCAGCAGTTTCAGGACAGGCTGGGTAAACACTGAAGCTTTCTTT
TRBJ1-1	TRBD1	NA	TRBV12-5	CARVTGGGEAFF	TGTGCTAGGGTGACAGGGGGCGGTGAAGCTTTCTTT
TRBJ2-2	NA	NA	TRBV29-1	CSVEGGREAGELFF	TGCAGCGTGGAGGGAGGTAGGGAGGCCGGGGAGCTGTTTTTT
TRBJ2-3	TRBD1	NA	TRBV27	CASSFIFPGQASTDTQYF	TGTGCCAGCAGCTTTATATTCCCGGGACAGGCATCCACAGATACGCAGTATTTT
TRBJ1-1	TRBD1	once	TRBV27	CASSLTGVQTEAFF	TGTGCCAGCAGTTTGACAGGGGTTCAAACTGAAGCTTTCTTT
TRBJ1-2	NA	NA	TRBV6-1	CASSESHLNYGYTF	TGTGCCAGCAGTGAGAGTCATTTGAACTATGGCTACACCTTC
TRBJ1-1	TRBD1	NA	TRBV6-5	CASSNQGVNTEAFF	TGTGCCAGCAGTAACCAGGGGGTTAACACTGAAGCTTTCTTT
TRBJ1-2	TRBD1	few	TRBV5-1	CASSSTGGRSWGYTF	TGCGCCAGCAGCTCGACAGGGGGCCGATCTTGGGGCTACACCTTC
TRBJ2-1	NA	NA	TRBV7-9	CASSYLQGSYNEQFF	TGTGCCAGCAGCTATCTACAGGGATCGTACAATGAGCAGTTCTTC
TRBJ2-1	TRBD2	NA	TRBV30	CAWRSSGGPYNEQFF	TGTGCCTGGAGAAGTAGCGGGGGACCCTACAATGAGCAGTTCTTC
TRBJ1-4	NA	NA	TRBV5-1	CASSLAGPGLNEKLFF	TGCGCCAGCAGCTTGGCGGGACCGGGACTTAATGAAAAACTGTTTTTT
TRBJ2-7	TRBD1	NA	TRBV25-1	CASSEYQGVGYEQYF	TGTGCCAGCAGTGAATATCAGGGGGTCGGTTACGAGCAGTACTTC
TRBJ2-2	TRBD1	NA	TRBV7-7	CASSPDRGVGELFF	TGTGCTAGCAGCCCGGACAGGGGAGTCGGGGAGCTGTTTTTT
TRBJ2-5	TRBD2	NA	TRBV6-4	CASSDSGGGSQETQYF	TGTGCCAGCAGTGACTCCGGGGGAGGGAGTCAAGAGACCCAGTACTTC
TRBJ1-1	NA	NA	TRBV7-9	CATEGFNTEAFF	TGTGCCACCGAGGGCTTTAACACTGAAGCTTTCTTT
TRBJ2-5	TRBD2	NA	TRBV9	CASSVYASGRRGQETQYF	TGTGCCAGCAGCGTATACGCTAGCGGGAGAAGGGGCCAAGAGACCCAGTACTTC
TRBJ2-7	TRBD2	NA	TRBV4-3	CASSQVLAGELGEQYF	TGCGCCAGCAGCCAAGTTCTAGCGGGAGAATTGGGCGAGCAGTACTTC
TRBJ1-1	NA	once	TRBV18	CASSPGQNTEAFF	TGTGCCAGCTCACCCGGACAGAACACTGAAGCTTTCTTT
TRBJ1-5	NA	NA	TRBV19	CASSFSLRDKPNQPQHF	TGTGCCAGTAGTTTCAGCCTTCGGGACAAACCGAATCAGCCCCAGCATTTT
TRBJ2-5	NA	NA	TRBV6-5	CASRHRQETQYF	TGTGCCAGTCGGCACAGACAAGAGACCCAGTACTTC
TRBJ2-1	TRBD2	NA	TRBV4-3	CASSQMTSGRAFDDEQFF	TGCGCCAGCAGCCAAATGACTAGCGGGAGGGCCTTCGATGATGAGCAGTTCTTC
TRBJ1-6	TRBD1	NA	TRBV7-2	CASSPIFGQGSSYNSPLHF	TGTGCCAGCAGCCCCATTTTCGGACAGGGGAGCTCCTATAATTCACCCCTCCACTTT
TRBJ2-7	TRBD2	NA	TRBV9	CASSVSASGSYEQYF	TGTGCCAGCAGCGTAAGCGCTAGCGGTTCCTACGAGCAGTACTTC
TRBJ1-6	NA	once	TRBV28	CASDRQRNSPLHF	TGTGCCAGCGACCGACAGCGTAATTCACCCCTCCACTTT
TRBJ2-3	NA	NA	TRBV24-1	CATSDTGLGTDTQYF	TGTGCCACCAGTGACACAGGATTGGGCACAGATACGCAGTATTTT
TRBJ2-1	TRBD2	NA	TRBV4-3	CASSQDGGRPGNEQFF	TGCGCCAGCAGCCAAGATGGCGGGAGGCCAGGGAATGAGCAGTTCTTC
TRBJ2-3	TRBD2	NA	TRBV6-5	CASSISGGTDTQYF	TGTGCCAGCAGCATTAGCGGGGGGACAGATACGCAGTATTTT
TRBJ2-7	TRBD1	NA	TRBV27	CASSTGQATYEQYF	TGTGCCAGCAGTACGGGACAGGCGACCTACGAGCAGTACTTC
TRBJ1-5	NA	NA	TRBV2	CASSVSQPQHF	TGTGCCAGCAGCGTGTCTCAGCCCCAGCATTTT
TRBJ2-2	NA	NA	TRBV4-2	CASSQPTGTSRAGELFF	TGTGCCAGCAGCCAACCTACCGGGACTTCCCGGGCCGGGGAGCTGTTTTTT
TRBJ2-3	TRBD2	NA	TRBV14	CASSQSRRLAGGTDTQYF	TGTGCCAGCAGCCAAAGTCGCCGACTAGCGGGGGGCACAGATACGCAGTATTTT
TRBJ2-5	NA	NA	TRBV5-6	CASSFVAVQETQYF	TGTGCCAGCAGCTTTGTGGCGGTCCAAGAGACCCAGTACTTC
TRBJ1-2	TRBD1	once	TRBV28	CASSPARGPILGGYTF	TGTGCCAGCAGTCCCGCAAGGGGGCCCATTTTAGGAGGCTACACCTTC